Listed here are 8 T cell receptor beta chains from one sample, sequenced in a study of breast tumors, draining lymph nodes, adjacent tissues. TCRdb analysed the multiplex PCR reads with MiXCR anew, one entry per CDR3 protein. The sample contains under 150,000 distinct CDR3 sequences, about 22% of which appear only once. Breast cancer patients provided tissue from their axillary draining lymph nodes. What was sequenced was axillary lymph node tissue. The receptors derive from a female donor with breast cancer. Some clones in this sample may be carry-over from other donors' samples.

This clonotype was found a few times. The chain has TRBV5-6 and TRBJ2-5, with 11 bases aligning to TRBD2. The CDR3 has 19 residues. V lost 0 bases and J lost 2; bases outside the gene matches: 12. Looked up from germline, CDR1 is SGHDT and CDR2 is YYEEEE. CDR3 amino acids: CASSLGGTSGLGWQETQYF. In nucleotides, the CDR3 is TGTGCCAGCAGCTTGGGGGGGACTAGCGGCCTAGGATGGCAAGAGACCCAGTACTTC.

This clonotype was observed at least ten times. CDR3 region: CSASQGRDTQYF. In DNA form, the CDR3 reads TGCAGTGCTAGCCAGGGGAGGGATACGCAGTATTTT. The chain links TRBV20-1 to TRBJ2-3; either TRBD1 or TRBD2 may supply D (6 bases each). V was cut by 3 bases and J by 6 bases, with 10 bases left in between. Germline assignment: CDR1 DFQATT and CDR2 SNEGSKA (reference sequence). There are 12 residues in the CDR3.

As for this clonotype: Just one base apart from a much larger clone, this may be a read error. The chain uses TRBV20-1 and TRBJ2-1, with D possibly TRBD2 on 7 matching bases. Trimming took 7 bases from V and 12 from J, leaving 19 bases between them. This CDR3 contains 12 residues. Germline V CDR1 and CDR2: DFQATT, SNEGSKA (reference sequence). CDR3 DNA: TGCAGTGTCGGGGGGCCTCAAGGGGGGCAGTTCTTC. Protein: CSVGGPQGGQFF.

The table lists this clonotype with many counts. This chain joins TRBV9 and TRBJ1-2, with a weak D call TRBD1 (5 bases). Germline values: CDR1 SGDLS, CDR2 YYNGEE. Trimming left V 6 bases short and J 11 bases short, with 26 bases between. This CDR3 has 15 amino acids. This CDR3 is CASNPHWFPHRCYTF. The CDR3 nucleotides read TGTGCCAGCAACCCCCACTGGTTCCCACACAGGTGTTACACCTTC.

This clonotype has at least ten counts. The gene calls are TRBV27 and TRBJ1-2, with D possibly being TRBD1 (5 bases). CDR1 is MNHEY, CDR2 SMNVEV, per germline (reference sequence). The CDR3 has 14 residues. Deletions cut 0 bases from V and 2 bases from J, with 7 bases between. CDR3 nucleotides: TGTGCCAGCAGTTTATCGGCAGGGAACTATGGCTACACCTTC. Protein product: CASSLSAGNYGYTF.

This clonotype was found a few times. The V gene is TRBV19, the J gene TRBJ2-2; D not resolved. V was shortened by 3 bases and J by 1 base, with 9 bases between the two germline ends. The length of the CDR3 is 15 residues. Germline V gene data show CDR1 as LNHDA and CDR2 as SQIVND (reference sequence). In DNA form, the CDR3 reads TGTGCCAGTAGTATCGGTGGGGTGAACACCGGGGAGCTGTTTTTT. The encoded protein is CASSIGGVNTGELFF. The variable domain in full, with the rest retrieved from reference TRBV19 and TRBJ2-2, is DGGITQSPKYLFRKEGQNVTLSCEQNLNHDAMYWYRQDPGQGLRLIYYSQIVNDFQKGDIAEGYSVSREKKESFPLTVTSAQKNPTAFYLCASSIGGVNTGELFFGEGSRLTVL.

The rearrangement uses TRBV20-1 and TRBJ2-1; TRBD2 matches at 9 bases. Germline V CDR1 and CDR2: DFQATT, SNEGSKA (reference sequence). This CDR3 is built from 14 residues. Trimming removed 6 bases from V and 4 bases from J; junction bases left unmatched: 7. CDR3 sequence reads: CSAETSGLYNEQFF. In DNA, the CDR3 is TGCAGTGCAGAAACTAGCGGGCTGTACAATGAGCAGTTCTTC.

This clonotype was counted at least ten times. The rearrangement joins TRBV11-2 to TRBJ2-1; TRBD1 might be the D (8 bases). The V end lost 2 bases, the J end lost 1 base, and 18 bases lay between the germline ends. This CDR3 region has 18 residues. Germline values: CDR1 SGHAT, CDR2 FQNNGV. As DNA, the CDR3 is TGTGCCAGCAGCTTAAGGGCCCTACAGGGGGGGTCCTACAATGAGCAGTTCTTC. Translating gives CASSLRALQGGSYNEQFF.